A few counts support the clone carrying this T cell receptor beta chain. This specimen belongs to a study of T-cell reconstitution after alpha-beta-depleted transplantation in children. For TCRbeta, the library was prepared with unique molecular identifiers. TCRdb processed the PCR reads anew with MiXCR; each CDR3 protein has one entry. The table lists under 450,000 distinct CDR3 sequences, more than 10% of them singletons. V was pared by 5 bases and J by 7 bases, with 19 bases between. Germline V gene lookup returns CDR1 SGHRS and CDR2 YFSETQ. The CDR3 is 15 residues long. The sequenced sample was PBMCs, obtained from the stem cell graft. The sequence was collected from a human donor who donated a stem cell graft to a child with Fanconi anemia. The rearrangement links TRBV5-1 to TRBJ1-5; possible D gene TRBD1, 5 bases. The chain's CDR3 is CASSITGTPGQPQHF. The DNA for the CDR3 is TGCGCCAGCAGTATCACCGGGACCCCCGGGCAGCCCCAGCATTTT.